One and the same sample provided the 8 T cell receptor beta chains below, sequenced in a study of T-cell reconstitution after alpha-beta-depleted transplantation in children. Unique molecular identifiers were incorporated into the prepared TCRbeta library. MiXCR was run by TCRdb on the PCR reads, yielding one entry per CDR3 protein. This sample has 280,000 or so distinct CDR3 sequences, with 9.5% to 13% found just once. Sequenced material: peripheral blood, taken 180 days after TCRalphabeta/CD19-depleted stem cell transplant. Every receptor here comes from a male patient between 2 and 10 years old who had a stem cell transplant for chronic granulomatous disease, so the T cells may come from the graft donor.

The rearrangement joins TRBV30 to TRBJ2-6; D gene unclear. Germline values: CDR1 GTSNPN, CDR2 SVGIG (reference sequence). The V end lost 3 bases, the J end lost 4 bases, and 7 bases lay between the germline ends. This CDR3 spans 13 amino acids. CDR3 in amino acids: CAWRNSGANVLTF. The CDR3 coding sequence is TGTGCCTGGAGGAACTCCGGGGCCAACGTCCTGACTTTC. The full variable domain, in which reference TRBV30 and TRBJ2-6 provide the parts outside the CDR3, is SQTIHQWPATLVQPVGSPLSLECTVEGTSNPNLYWYRQAAGRGLQLLFYSVGIGQISSEVPQNLSASRPQDRQFILSSKKLLLSDSGFYLCAWRNSGANVLTFGAGSRLTVL.

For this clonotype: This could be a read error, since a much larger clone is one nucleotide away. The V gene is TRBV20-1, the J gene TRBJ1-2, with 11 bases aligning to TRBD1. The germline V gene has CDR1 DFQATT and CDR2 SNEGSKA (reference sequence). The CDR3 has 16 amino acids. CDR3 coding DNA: TGCAGTGCTAGAGAACGAGGGACAGGGGGAATTTATGGCTACCCCTTC. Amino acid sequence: CSARERGTGGIYGYPF.

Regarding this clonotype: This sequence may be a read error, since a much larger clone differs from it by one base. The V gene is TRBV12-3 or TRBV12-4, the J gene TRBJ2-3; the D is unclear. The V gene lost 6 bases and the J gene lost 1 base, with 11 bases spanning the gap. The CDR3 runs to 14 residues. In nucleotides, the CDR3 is TGTGCCAGCAGAAAACCGGGCCGCACAGATACGCAGTATTTT. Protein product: CASRKPGRTDTQYF.

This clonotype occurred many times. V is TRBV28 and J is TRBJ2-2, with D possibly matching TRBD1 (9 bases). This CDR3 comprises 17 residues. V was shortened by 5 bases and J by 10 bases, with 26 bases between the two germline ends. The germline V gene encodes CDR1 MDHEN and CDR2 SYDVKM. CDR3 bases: TGTGCCAGCAGTACCTACAGGGGGCTCGCGGGAGGCCTGGAGCTGTTTTTT. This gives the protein CASSTYRGLAGGLELFF.

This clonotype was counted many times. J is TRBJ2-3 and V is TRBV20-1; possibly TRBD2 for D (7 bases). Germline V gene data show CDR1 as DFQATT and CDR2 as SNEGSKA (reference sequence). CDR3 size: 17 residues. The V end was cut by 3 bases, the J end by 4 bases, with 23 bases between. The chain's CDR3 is CSASGGGGPSPPDTQYF. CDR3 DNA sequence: TGCAGTGCTAGTGGTGGCGGGGGCCCCTCACCTCCAGATACGCAGTATTTT.

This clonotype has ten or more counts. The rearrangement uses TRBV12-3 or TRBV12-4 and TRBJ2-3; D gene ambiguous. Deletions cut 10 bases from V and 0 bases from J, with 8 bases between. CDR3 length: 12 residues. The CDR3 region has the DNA TGTGCCATTGTGGGAAGCACAGATACGCAGTATTTT. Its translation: CAIVGSTDTQYF.

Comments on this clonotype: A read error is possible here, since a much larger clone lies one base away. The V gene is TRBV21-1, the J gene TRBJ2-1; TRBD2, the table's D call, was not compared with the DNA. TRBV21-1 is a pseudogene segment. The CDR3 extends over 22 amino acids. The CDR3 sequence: CASSKWSSGTSRTRSSYNEQFF. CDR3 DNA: TGTGCCAGCAGCAAATGGTCGTCCGGGACTAGCCGGACCCGTAGCTCCTACAATGAGCAGTTCTTC.

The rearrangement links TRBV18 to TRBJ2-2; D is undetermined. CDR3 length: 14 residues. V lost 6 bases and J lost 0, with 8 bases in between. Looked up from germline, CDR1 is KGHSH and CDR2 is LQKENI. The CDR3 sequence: CASSSLPNTGELFF. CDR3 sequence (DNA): TGTGCCAGCTCCAGTCTGCCGAACACCGGGGAGCTGTTTTTT.